This entry lists 25 T cell receptor beta chains sequenced from one sample in a study of blood T cell repertoires in COVID-19. Sequenced by immunoSEQ multiplex PCR; TCRdb stores in-frame clones only, minus some. The sample yields hundreds of thousands of clones, under 90% seen once. The specimen sequenced was PBMCs or T cells enriched from blood (not recorded which). These receptors were taken from a middle-aged man who had recovered from COVID-19.

The J gene is TRBJ1-5, the V gene TRBV10-3, with D possibly matching TRBD1 (6 bases). V was trimmed by 4 bases and J by 3 bases, leaving 13 bases between them. The CDR3 spans 15 residues. Per germline, CDR1 ENHRY and CDR2 SYGVKD. The CDR3 reads CAISASGDYNQPQHF. CDR3 sequence (DNA): TGTGCCATCAGTGCTTCAGGGGACTACAATCAGCCCCAGCATTTT.

The gene calls are TRBV27 and TRBJ2-3; D gene uncertain. Trimming took 6 bases from V and 0 from J, leaving 16 bases between them. CDR3 length equals 16 residues. The germline gives CDR1 MNHEY, CDR2 SMNVEV (reference sequence). The CDR3 region has the DNA TGTGCCAGCAGCCCCAATTATGGCAGGAGCACAGATACGCAGTATTTT. Its translation is CASSPNYGRSTDTQYF.

A few counts support this clone. The CDR3 reads CASIAGGLHYGYTF. The CDR3 bases are TGTGCCAGTATCGCGGGGGGGTTACACTATGGCTACACCTTC. This chain uses TRBV19 with TRBJ1-2; a weak D match, TRBD1 (5 bases). V shed 7 bases and J shed 3 bases, with 15 bases lying between them. CDR1 and CDR2 from the germline V gene are LNHDA and SQIVND (reference sequence). The CDR3 length is 14 residues.

The chain uses TRBV28 and TRBJ2-5, with D unresolved. CDR1 is MDHEN, CDR2 SYDVKM, per germline. V was cut by 5 bases and J by 5 bases, with 9 bases left in between. This CDR3 has 12 amino acids. DNA for the CDR3: TGTGCCAGCAGTCCCCTGAGCGAGACCCAGTACTTC. Its protein is CASSPLSETQYF.

V gene TRBV7-3 combines with J gene TRBJ2-2; the match to TRBD1 covers 8 bases. Germline assignment: CDR1 SGHTA and CDR2 FQGTGA. The CDR3 has 17 amino acids. V dropped 4 bases and J dropped 4; count of bases not matched to a gene: 11. CDR3 coding DNA: TGTGCCAGCAGCTCCTCGGTTCAGGGGGCGCTCACCGGGGAGCTGTTTTTT. The encoded protein is CASSSSVQGALTGELFF.

The rearrangement links TRBV21-1 to TRBJ2-5; no DNA check was done on the table's D call, TRBD2. TRBV21-1 is shown as a pseudogene. This CDR3 has 14 amino acids. Here the CDR3 DNA reads TGTGCCAGCAGCAAAACGGGAGTCCAAGAGACCCAGTACTTC. Its protein product is CASSKTGVQETQYF.

This clone has only one observation. This sequence joins TRBV7-3 and TRBJ2-3, with D hard to call. CDR1 and CDR2 (germline): SGHTA, FQGTGA. The CDR3 spans 12 residues. The V and J ends lost 4 bases and 3 bases respectively, with 5 bases between them. The CDR3 sequence is CASSSQTDTQYF. The CDR3, as DNA: TGTGCCAGCAGCTCCCAAACAGATACGCAGTATTTT.

The chain recombines TRBV3-1 (or the pseudogene TRBV3-2) with TRBJ1-2; the D gene is possibly TRBD1 (5 bases). Per germline, CDR1 LGHDT and CDR2 YNNKEL (reference sequence). The CDR3 is 12 residues long. With 0 bases removed from V and 6 bases from J, the gap between germline ends came to 5 bases. CDR3 sequence reads: CASSQDRDGYTF. DNA for the CDR3: TGTGCCAGCAGCCAAGACAGGGATGGCTACACCTTC.

The CDR3 DNA reads TGTGCCAGCAGCCTGGACAGTGAAAAACTGTTTTTT. Its protein product is CASSLDSEKLFF. The chain combines TRBV28 with TRBJ1-4; tentatively, D is TRBD1 (6 bases). This CDR3 is 12 amino acids long. The V end lost 6 bases, the J end lost 7 bases, and 9 bases lay between the germline ends. The V gene's germline CDR1 is MDHEN and CDR2 SYDVKM.

In the case of this clone: The sample has other DNA sequences that encode this CDR3 too. The chain is built from TRBV7-9 and TRBJ1-2, with a possible D match to TRBD1 (5 bases). The CDR3 totals 13 residues. Trimming removed 1 base from V and 3 bases from J, with 6 bases in between. CDR1 SEHNR and CDR2 FQNEAQ come from the germline V gene (reference sequence). The CDR3 loop is CASSLGRDYGYTF. CDR3 nucleotides: TGTGCCAGCAGCTTAGGCAGGGACTATGGCTACACCTTC.

The chain has TRBV3-1 (or the pseudogene TRBV3-2) and TRBJ2-3, with D tentatively TRBD2 (6 bases). The CDR3 contains 15 residues. The V and J ends lost 4 bases and 0 bases respectively, with 11 bases between them. Germline CDR1 reads LGHDT; CDR2 reads YNNKEL (reference sequence). CDR3 protein: CASSLFSGSTDTQYF. As DNA, the CDR3 is TGTGCCAGCAGCCTATTTAGCGGTAGCACAGATACGCAGTATTTT.

A note on this clone: Other DNA sequences from this sample encode an identical CDR3 as well. The V gene is TRBV9, the J gene TRBJ1-2; no definite D call. Germline assignment: CDR1 SGDLS and CDR2 YYNGEE. V gave up 0 bases and J gave up 3 bases, with 9 bases separating them. CDR3 length equals 14 residues. The CDR3 nucleotides are TGTGCCAGCAGCGTAGGAGGAGGTGACTATGGCTACACCTTC. It specifies CASSVGGGDYGYTF.

The rearrangement uses TRBV19 and TRBJ2-3; D is uncertain. The CDR3 spans 15 residues. Trimming took 3 bases from V and 0 from J, leaving 10 bases between them. Looked up from germline, CDR1 is LNHDA and CDR2 is SQIVND (reference sequence). CDR3 sequence: CASSMGPASTDTQYF. In DNA, the CDR3 is TGTGCCAGTAGTATGGGCCCGGCTAGCACAGATACGCAGTATTTT.

The J gene is TRBJ1-2, the V gene TRBV7-9; 7 bases agree with TRBD1. The trim removed 5 bases at V and 5 bases at J, leaving 14 bases unmatched. Germline V gives CDR1 SEHNR, CDR2 FQNEAQ (reference sequence). CDR3 length: 16 residues. CDR3 sequence: CASSRHTTPGGYGYTF. The CDR3 DNA is TGTGCCAGCAGCCGACACACCACGCCAGGGGGGTATGGCTACACCTTC.

A few counts support this clone. CDR3 DNA: TGTGCCAGCAGTCCGGGGGGCATAAACACTGAAGCTTTCTTT. Its translation: CASSPGGINTEAFF. V is TRBV28 and J is TRBJ1-1, with D tentatively TRBD1 (6 bases). Germline V gives CDR1 MDHEN, CDR2 SYDVKM. Trimming took off 5 bases at V and 2 bases at J, with 12 bases between the two ends. The CDR3 covers 14 residues.

The V call is TRBV7-2, the J call TRBJ1-1, with 10 positions matching TRBD1. Trimming cost V 1 base and J 5 bases; bases outside gene matches: 4. The CDR3 is made up of 15 amino acids. Germline CDR1 is SGHTA and CDR2 is FQGNSA. This CDR3 is CASSLEGTGDTEAFF. DNA of the CDR3: TGTGCCAGCAGCTTAGAAGGGACAGGGGATACTGAAGCTTTCTTT.

The gene calls are TRBV19 and TRBJ1-6; 7 positions agree with TRBD1. Germline trimming cut 6 bases from V and 3 bases from J; bases unmatched to any gene: 2. The CDR3 extends over 14 amino acids. Germline V CDR1 and CDR2: LNHDA, SQIVND (reference sequence). CDR3 bases: TGTGCCAGTAGGTGGGACAGCTATAATTCACCCCTCCACTTT. Protein sequence: CASRWDSYNSPLHF.

The J gene is TRBJ1-1, the V gene TRBV4-2, with a tentative D call TRBD1 (6 bases). Trimming shortened V by 3 bases and J by 0 bases, and 11 bases separated the two germline ends. The CDR3 totals 15 residues. CDR1 and CDR2 from the germline V gene are LGHNA and YNFKEQ. DNA for the CDR3: TGTGCCAGCAGCCAGCAGGGACACTTGAACACTGAAGCTTTCTTT. Its translation is CASSQQGHLNTEAFF.

The V gene is TRBV30, the J gene TRBJ2-2; possible D gene TRBD1, 5 bases. Per the germline V gene, CDR1 is GTSNPN and CDR2 is SVGIG (reference sequence). This CDR3 has 16 residues. V was cut by 4 bases and J by 0 bases, with 15 bases left in between. In nucleotides, the CDR3 is TGTGCCTGGACCTTCATGGGGCGAGCGAACACCGGGGAGCTGTTTTTT. Residues: CAWTFMGRANTGELFF. Drawing the rest from reference TRBV30 and TRBJ2-2, the complete variable domain is SQTIHQWPATLVQPVGSPLSLECTVEGTSNPNLYWYRQAAGRGLQLLFYSVGIGQISSEVPQNLSASRPQDRQFILSSKKLLLSDSGFYLCAWTFMGRANTGELFFGEGSRLTVL.

The V and J genes are TRBV4-2 and TRBJ2-1, with 9 bases lining up with TRBD2. Germline V CDR1 and CDR2: LGHNA, YNFKEQ. J was trimmed by 2 bases and V by 3 bases; bases with no gene match: 8. The CDR3 spans 17 residues. CDR3 DNA: TGTGCCAGCAGCCAGGCCGGGACTAGCAACCCCTACAATGAGCAGTTCTTC. It is translated as CASSQAGTSNPYNEQFF.

The chain has TRBV10-3 and TRBJ2-7, with D perhaps matching TRBD1 (7 bases). Germline V gene lookup returns CDR1 ENHRY and CDR2 SYGVKD. There are 12 residues in the CDR3. Deletions cut 9 bases from V and 5 bases from J, with 14 bases between. CDR3 nucleotides: TGTGCCATGGGAGGACAGGCTCACGAGCAGTACTTC. Residues: CAMGGQAHEQYF.

A few counts support this clone. The chain employs TRBV20-1 and TRBJ1-1; weak D call: TRBD1 (5 bases). Germline CDR1 reads DFQATT; CDR2 reads SNEGSKA (reference sequence). The CDR3 runs 11 residues. CDR3 in DNA: TGCTCACACAGGCTGAACACTGAAGCTTTCTTT. This codes for CSHRLNTEAFF.

The chain employs TRBV5-1 and TRBJ2-5; no clear D. Germline V gene data show CDR1 as SGHRS and CDR2 as YFSETQ. The CDR3 runs 11 residues. V was clipped by 4 bases and J by 3 bases, with 4 bases between them. Here the CDR3 DNA reads TGCGCCAGCAGCATTAAAGAGACCCAGTACTTC. It encodes CASSIKETQYF.

The chain carries TRBV19 and TRBJ2-5; 7 bases fit TRBD1. The junction had 11 bases not matched to a gene; V was cut back by 6 bases and J by 1 base. Per the germline V gene, CDR1 is LNHDA and CDR2 is SQIVND (reference sequence). The CDR3 spans 16 residues. CDR3 residues: CASSKDLRTGQETQYF. Written as DNA, the CDR3 is TGTGCCAGTAGCAAGGACCTTCGGACAGGCCAAGAGACCCAGTACTTC. Full variable domain (outside the CDR3, taken from reference TRBV19 and TRBJ2-5): DGGITQSPKYLFRKEGQNVTLSCEQNLNHDAMYWYRQDPGQGLRLIYYSQIVNDFQKGDIAEGYSVSREKKESFPLTVTSAQKNPTAFYLCASSKDLRTGQETQYFGPGTRLLVL.

The chain employs TRBV5-1 and TRBJ2-5, with 8 positions matching TRBD1. The CDR3 loop spans 15 amino acids. Trimming took 4 bases from V and 5 from J; bases not matched to a gene: 10. Germline lookup yields CDR1 SGHRS and CDR2 YFSETQ. The DNA for the CDR3 is TGCGCCAGCAGCGTTCTGGGGACAGGATCTGAGACCCAGTACTTC. Translating it yields CASSVLGTGSETQYF.